This entry is about one T cell receptor beta chain. Its antigen remains unidentified. Other DNA sequences within the sample encode an identical CDR3. Trimming took off 5 bases at V and 3 bases at J, with 5 bases between the two ends. Germline CDR1 reads MNHEY; CDR2 reads SVGAGI. There are 11 residues in the CDR3. Every isolated RNA sample was fully reverse transcribed, so sequencing captured expressed TCRB transcripts. Roughly 3.4 million reads were obtained on average from naive, central memory and regulatory T cell samples. Profiled with immunoSEQ multiplex PCR; TCRdb holds only in-frame clones, not every one. The sample holds about 230,000 clones, 16% seen once. Every participating donor gave one draw, a heparinised blood sample averaging roughly 0.12 L. A CD45RO/CCR7/CD25/CD127/CD95/CD27 panel sorted naive, central memory, regulatory and stem cell-like memory CD4+ cells. This record comes from a study of beta chain features in type 1 diabetes.

General observations from the study: Across all four CD4+ subsets, people with type 1 diabetes showed modestly shorter TCRB CDR3s.

Sequencing input: naive CD4+ T cells from blood. V and J are TRBV6-5 and TRBJ2-7, with D unclear. The receptor comes from a man aged 25-40 years with type 1 diabetes. CDR3 protein: CASSRNYEQYF. The CDR3 DNA follows: TGTGCCAGCAGTCGGAACTACGAGCAGTACTTC.